This record covers a single T cell receptor (beta chain). Its antigen remains undetermined. No much larger clone exists at a distance of one base, and base qualities are not known. This record belongs to a study of Graves' ophthalmopathy and Graves' hyperthyroidism (dated by TCRdb to 2016 to 2018). As for the study more broadly: Peripheral blood was collected at initial diagnosis, prior to any treatment. The independent validation cohort included 20 or so hyperthyroidism patients plus 17 patients who later progressed from hyperthyroidism to ophthalmopathy. In about six hyperthyroidism patients, the T-cell repertoire of thyroid tissue was compared with the T-cell repertoire of blood. In total, approximately 130 blood samples were TCR-sequenced: 43 ophthalmopathy, under 80 hyperthyroidism and approximately 17 hyperthyroidism-to-ophthalmopathy patients. After sampling, hyperthyroidism patients received methimazole starting at 30 mg daily, and ophthalmopathy patients received high-dose intravenous methylprednisolone. To explore V-J signatures that separate ophthalmopathy from hyperthyroidism, a discovery set of approximately 100 patients was enrolled, consisting of 40 to 45 with ophthalmopathy and about 60 with stable hyperthyroidism. TCR beta repertoire signatures were used to distinguish Graves' ophthalmopathy from Graves' hyperthyroidism and to predict progression to ophthalmopathy. On the study overall, not on this receptor specifically: In validation, the model predicted ophthalmopathy progression with roughly 68% sensitivity and roughly 72% specificity; approximately 12 predicted patients were CT-confirmed with GO in a median of around 6.5 months. No statistical method was used to set the sample size in advance, and the investigators knew which group each participant was assigned to. Most of the expanded thyroid clonotypes with a frequency above 0.001 were also detected in blood, and it was suggested that the thyroid immune response may be reflected by blood repertoires. The 13-signature model separated ophthalmopathy from stable hyperthyroidism with around 90% sensitivity and roughly 84% specificity in cross-validation, and 80%/75% in the test set.

TCR beta CDR3 regions were amplified from RNA transcripts for repertoire sequencing. HTBI primers and the Qiagen OneStep RT-PCR kit were used in a first-round RT-PCR, which was followed by a second-round multiplex PCR, size selection and purification. The libraries underwent paired-end sequencing with 100 bp reads on an Illumina HiSeq2000. In the authors' own workflow: SOAPnuke was used for read processing, and reads with adapters, uncalled bases, a mean Phred below 15, or no exact constant-primer or identifier match were discarded. High-quality paired reads were merged with COPE v1.2.5. Each unique nucleotide sequence was defined as a clonotype, and clonotypes were aligned to IMGT TRB V, D and J references with MiTCR v1.1. The analysis was limited to V-J combinations with a frequency above 0.0001, which together covered 99.2% of repertoires. A TCR clonal expansion and chaos score per V-J combination was defined as the ratio of F50 clonal expansion to chaos observed in the TCRdist matrix. Welch's t-statistics and random forest were used to reduce features to approximately 13 V-J combinations, which were fed into a naive Bayes classifier. The Morisita-Horn index was used to measure how similar the thyroid and blood repertoires were. The public sequencing data were trimmed at Q25 with fastp and processed into clonotypes with MiXCR by TCRdb, which kept only in-frame beta chains. Records with the same CDR3 protein are collapsed into one entry carrying the most frequent genes and DNA. These V and J calls originate from TCRdb's pipeline instead of the authors' own analysis. The sample table contains around 670,000 distinct CDR3 sequences; only one count was recorded for 35% to 50% of them. Clones ranked in the top ten supply approximately 43% of the sample.

Ophthalmopathy patients had moderately to severely active disease, Clinical Activity Score of at least 3, NOSPECS grade of at least 4, and disease duration under 3 months. Anyone with other autoimmune diseases, uncontrolled infections, pregnancy or lactation was excluded from the study. Diagnosis was based on clinical symptoms, serum thyroxine, TRAb, thyroid ultrasound and orbital computed tomography. PBMCs were isolated from approximately 10 ml of fresh peripheral blood by Ficoll-Paque density gradient centrifugation. Total RNA was extracted using Trizol reagent, and RNA quality was checked on an Agilent 2100 Bioanalyzer. The CDR3 sequence holds 14 residues, the cysteine and phenylalanine included. Just the 42-base CDR3 DNA is kept, in frame starting at base 1. At the junction V is shortened by 5 bases and J by 4 bases; bases outside the gene matches: 4. In the germline V gene (reference sequence), CDR1 corresponds to SEHNR and CDR2 to FQNEAQ.

Sequencing input: peripheral blood. The chain is encoded by TRBV7-9 joined to TRBJ1-3, with 8 bases matching TRBD1. This sequence was found in an adult man with Graves' ophthalmopathy. The CDR3 region: CASSRTGSGNTIYF. In nucleotide form, the sequence is TGTGCCAGCAGCCGGACAGGGTCAGGAAACACCATATATTTT.